The rows below give T cell receptor beta chains drawn from one sample of a study of Graves' ophthalmopathy and Graves' hyperthyroidism. Each CDR3 protein gets one entry after TCRdb re-called the multiplex PCR reads with MiXCR. Counted here are about 740,000 distinct CDR3 sequences, 40% occurring once; the ten biggest clones make up about 40%. The sequenced material came from peripheral blood. These receptors were taken from an adult man with Graves' ophthalmopathy. Each CDR3 is given with its conserved first and last residue. Each record gives: J gene, D gene, clone size, V gene, CDR3 protein, CDR3 DNA. D genes are given only for firm matches. Clone size is not always given. Where it is, it says once, few, many or a class for expanded clones.

TRBJ2-7	.	.	TRBV9	CASSPTLAPYEQYF	TGTGCCAGCAGCCCTACCCTCGCCCCCTACGAGCAGTACTTC
TRBJ2-5	.	many	TRBV7-9	CASRWGLPGVKQETQYF	TGTGCCAGCAGGTGGGGGCTTCCGGGGGTTAAACAAGAGACCCAGTACTTC
TRBJ2-7	TRBD1	few	TRBV6-1	CASSESSDRDYEQYF	TGTGCCAGCAGTGAATCGTCCGACAGGGACTACGAGCAGTACTTC
TRBJ2-2	.	.	TRBV7-9	CASSPGGPNTGELFF	TGTGCCAGCAGTCCCGGGGGCCCGAACACCGGGGAGCTGTTTTTT
TRBJ2-7	.	many	TRBV10-3	CAISEATGPSPYEQYF	TGTGCCATCAGTGAGGCGACTGGTCCGTCACCCTACGAGCAGTACTTC
TRBJ2-7	TRBD1	few	TRBV2	CASRPTGTGNYEQYF	TGTGCCAGCAGACCAACCGGGACAGGGAACTACGAGCAGTACTTC
TRBJ1-1	.	.	TRBV5-5	CASSSPYTEAFF	TGTGCCAGCAGCTCACCATACACTGAAGCTTTCTTT
TRBJ1-4	TRBD1	few	TRBV9	CASSVEETGVEKLFF	TGTGCCAGCAGCGTCGAGGAGACAGGGGTTGAAAAACTGTTTTTT
TRBJ1-2	TRBD1	many	TRBV2	CASSGQGIGYGYTF	TGTGCCAGCAGCGGACAGGGGATAGGGTATGGCTACACCTTC
TRBJ2-3	.	few	TRBV29-1	CSVVSTQADTQYF	TGCAGCGTTGTGAGTACTCAAGCAGATACGCAGTATTTT
TRBJ2-7	.	.	TRBV6-5	CASSYSAREQYF	TGTGCCAGCAGTTACTCGGCGCGGGAGCAGTACTTC
TRBJ2-5	.	.	TRBV10-3	CASSEACQGETQYF	TGTGCCAGCAGTGAAGCGTGTCAGGGTGAGACCCAGTACTTC
TRBJ1-2	.	many	TRBV7-9	CASSGDAGAYYGYTF	TGTGCCAGCAGCGGCGATGCCGGAGCTTACTATGGCTACACCTTC
TRBJ1-5	TRBD1	many	TRBV12-3/TRBV12-4	CASSFAVQGVIHPQHF	TGTGCCAGCAGTTTCGCGGTTCAGGGGGTGATTCACCCCCAGCATTTT
TRBJ2-7	.	.	TRBV20-1	CSAIGSDSYEQYF	TGCAGTGCTATTGGTAGCGATTCCTACGAGCAGTACTTC
TRBJ2-5	.	.	TRBV5-1	CASSLTGDQGTQYF	TGCGCCAGCAGCTTAACAGGGGACCAAGGGACTCAGTACTTC
TRBJ1-2	.	.	TRBV11-2	CASSRKQDYGYTF	TGTGCCAGCAGCCGAAAACAAGACTATGGCTACACCTTC
TRBJ1-5	TRBD1	.	TRBV6-6	CASSYSQGANQPQHF	TGTGCCAGCAGTTACTCCCAGGGGGCAAATCAGCCCCAGCATTTT
TRBJ2-3	TRBD2	few	TRBV6-5	CASSAGGTDTQYF	TGTGCCAGCAGTGCCGGGGGGACAGATACGCAGTATTTT
TRBJ1-2	.	.	TRBV20-1	CSARARGEYYGCTF	TGCAGTGCTAGGGCGAGGGGCGAATACTATGGCTGCACCTTC
TRBJ2-3	.	few	TRBV2	CASSEEARDLTDTQYF	TGTGCCAGCAGTGAAGAGGCCAGGGACCTCACAGATACGCAGTATTTT
TRBJ1-5	.	many	TRBV7-9	CASSPGNQPQHF	TGTGCCAGCAGCCCTGGCAATCAGCCCCAGCATTTT
TRBJ2-7	.	.	TRBV7-9	CASSSQWDRTYEQYF	TGTGCCAGCAGCTCCCAGTGGGACCGGACCTACGAGCAGTACTTC
TRBJ1-2	.	.	TRBV15	CASSMTANYGYTF	TGTGCCAGCAGCATGACAGCGAACTATGGCTACACCTTC
TRBJ2-7	.	many	TRBV12-3/TRBV12-4	CASSVGTSYEQYF	TGTGCCAGCAGCGTCGGCACTTCCTACGAGCAGTACTTC
TRBJ1-2	.	many	TRBV29-1	CSVEGGGGTEGYTF	TGCAGCGTTGAAGGGGGGGGGGGCACGGAAGGCTACACCTTC
TRBJ1-6	.	.	TRBV9	CASSRQVRNSPLHF	TGTGCCAGCAGCCGACAGGTCAGGAATTCACCCCTCCACTTT
TRBJ1-5	TRBD1	few	TRBV28	CASRATGGGNQPQHF	TGTGCCAGCAGAGCAACAGGGGGAGGGAATCAGCCCCAGCATTTT
TRBJ2-7	TRBD1	few	TRBV4-3	CASSQVEGQGFYEQYF	TGCGCCAGCAGCCAAGTGGAGGGACAGGGTTTCTACGAGCAGTACTTC
TRBJ1-5	TRBD1	.	TRBV20-1	CSASISTGVGQPQHF	TGCAGTGCTAGCATCTCTACAGGGGTTGGTCAGCCCCAGCATTTT
TRBJ2-1	TRBD2	.	TRBV29-1	CSVELVAGGNEQFF	TGCAGCGTTGAGTTGGTGGCGGGAGGAAATGAGCAGTTCTTC
TRBJ1-2	TRBD1	.	TRBV11-1	CASSSINRGLGYTF	TGTGCCAGCAGTTCAATAAACAGGGGGCTTGGCTACACCTTC
TRBJ1-5	.	.	TRBV10-2	CASSVGTHPSNQPQHF	TGCGCCAGCAGCGTTGGGACACACCCTAGCAATCAGCCCCAGCATTTT